This TCR beta chain is drawn from a study of OX40 agonist ivuxolimab in advanced cancers. Study summary: Ivuxolimab doses were 0.01, 0.1, 0.3, 1.5, 3 or 10 mg/kg every 2 weeks. Enrollees could have had prior anti-PD-1, anti-PD-L1 or anti-CTLA-4 therapy, which 40% had received. General study findings and limits: With doses of 0.1 to 3.0 mg/kg, CD4+ and CD8+ blood T cells had undergone clonal expansion by week 6.

Concerning this clone: No antigen is known for it.

This CDR3 has 12 residues. Between the trimmed V and J ends, which lost 10 bases and 2 bases, there was a span of 12 bases. Germline loops: CDR1 LNHDA, CDR2 SQIVND (reference sequence). Autoimmune disease history or systemic immunosuppression barred patients. Libraries were prepared by immunoSEQ multiplex PCR; TCRdb keeps only in-frame clonotypes and omits some of them. The sample has around 67,000 clones; under 90% are singletons. This chain links TRBV19 with TRBJ2-7, with D maybe TRBD1 (6 bases). The clonotype originates from an adult with an advanced solid tumor such as melanoma, head and neck, liver or kidney cancer. This sample comprised CD4+ or CD8+ T cells sorted from blood, obtained in a trial of the OX40 agonist ivuxolimab. Here the CDR3 DNA reads TGTGCCACATCAGGGGCTGCCTACGAGCAGTACTTC. Translated, it gives CATSGAAYEQYF.